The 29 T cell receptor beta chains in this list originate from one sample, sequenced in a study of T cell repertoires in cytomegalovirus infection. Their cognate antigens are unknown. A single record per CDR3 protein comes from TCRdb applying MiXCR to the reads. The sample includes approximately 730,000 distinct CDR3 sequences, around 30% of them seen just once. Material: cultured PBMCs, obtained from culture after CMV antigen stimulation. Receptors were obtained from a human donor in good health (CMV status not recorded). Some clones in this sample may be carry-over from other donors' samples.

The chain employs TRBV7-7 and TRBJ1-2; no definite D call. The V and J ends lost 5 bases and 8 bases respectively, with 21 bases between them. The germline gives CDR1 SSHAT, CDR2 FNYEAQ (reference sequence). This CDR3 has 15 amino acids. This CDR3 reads CASSPIPVSYGGYTF. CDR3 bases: TGTGCCAGCAGCCCTATCCCCGTTTCCTATGGAGGCTACACCTTC.

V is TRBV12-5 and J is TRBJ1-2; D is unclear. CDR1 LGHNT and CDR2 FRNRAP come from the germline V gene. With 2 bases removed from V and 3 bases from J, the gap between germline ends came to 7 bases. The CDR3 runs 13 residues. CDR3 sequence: CASGLSGDYGYTF. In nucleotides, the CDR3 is TGTGCTAGTGGTTTGTCGGGCGACTATGGCTACACCTTC.

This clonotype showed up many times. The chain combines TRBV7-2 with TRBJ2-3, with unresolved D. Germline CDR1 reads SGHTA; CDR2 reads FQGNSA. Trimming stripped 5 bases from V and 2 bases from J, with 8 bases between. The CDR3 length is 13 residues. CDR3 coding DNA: TGTGCCAGCAGCGCGCGCTACACAGATACGCAGTATTTT. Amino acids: CASSARYTDTQYF.

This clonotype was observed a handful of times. The CDR3 protein is CASSLGTSSNIQYF. CDR3 bases: TGTGCCAGCAGCTTAGGGACTAGCAGTAACATTCAGTACTTC. The chain employs TRBV7-9 and TRBJ2-4; 8 bases map to TRBD2. Trimming at V came to 1 base and at J to 7 bases, leaving 3 bases not matched to a gene. The CDR3 extends over 14 amino acids. Germline V gene lookup returns CDR1 SEHNR and CDR2 FQNEAQ (reference sequence).

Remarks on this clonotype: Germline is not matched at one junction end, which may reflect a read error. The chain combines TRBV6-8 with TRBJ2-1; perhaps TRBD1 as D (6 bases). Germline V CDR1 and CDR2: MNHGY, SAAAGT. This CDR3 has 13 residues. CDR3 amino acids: CASTYAQGNEQFF. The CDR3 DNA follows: TGTGCCAGCACTTACGCACAGGGTAATGAGCAGTTCTTC.

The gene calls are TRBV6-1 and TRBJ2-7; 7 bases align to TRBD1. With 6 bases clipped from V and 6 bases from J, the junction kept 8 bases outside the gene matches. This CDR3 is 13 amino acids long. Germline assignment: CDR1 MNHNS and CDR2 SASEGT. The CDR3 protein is CASRAGTEGEQYF. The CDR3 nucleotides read TGTGCCAGCAGGGCCGGGACAGAGGGCGAGCAGTACTTC.

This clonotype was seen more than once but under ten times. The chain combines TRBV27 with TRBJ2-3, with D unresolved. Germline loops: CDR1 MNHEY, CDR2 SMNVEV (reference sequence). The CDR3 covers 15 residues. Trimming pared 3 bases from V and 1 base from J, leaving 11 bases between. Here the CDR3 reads CASSFGGRGTDTQYF. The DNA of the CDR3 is TGTGCCAGCAGTTTTGGTGGCCGGGGCACAGATACGCAGTATTTT.

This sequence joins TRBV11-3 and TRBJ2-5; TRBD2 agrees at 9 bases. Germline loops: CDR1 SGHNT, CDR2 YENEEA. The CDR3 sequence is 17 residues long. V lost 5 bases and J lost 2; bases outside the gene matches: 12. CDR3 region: CASSKRASGTLQETQYF. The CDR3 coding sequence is TGTGCCAGCAGCAAACGGGCTAGCGGGACCCTGCAAGAGACCCAGTACTTC.

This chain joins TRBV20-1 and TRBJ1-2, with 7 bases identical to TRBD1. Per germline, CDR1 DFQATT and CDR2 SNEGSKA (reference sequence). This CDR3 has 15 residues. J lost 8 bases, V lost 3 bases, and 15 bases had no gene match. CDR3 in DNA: TGCAGTGCTAGCCCACCATTGAGACAGGGCGGAGGCTACACCTTC. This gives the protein CSASPPLRQGGGYTF.

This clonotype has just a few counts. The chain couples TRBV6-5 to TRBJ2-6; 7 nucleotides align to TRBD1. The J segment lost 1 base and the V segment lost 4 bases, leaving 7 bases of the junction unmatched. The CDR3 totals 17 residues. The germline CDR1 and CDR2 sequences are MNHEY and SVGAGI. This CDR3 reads CASSSDRVGSGANVLTF. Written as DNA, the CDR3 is TGTGCCAGCAGTTCCGACAGGGTCGGATCTGGGGCCAACGTCCTGACTTTC.

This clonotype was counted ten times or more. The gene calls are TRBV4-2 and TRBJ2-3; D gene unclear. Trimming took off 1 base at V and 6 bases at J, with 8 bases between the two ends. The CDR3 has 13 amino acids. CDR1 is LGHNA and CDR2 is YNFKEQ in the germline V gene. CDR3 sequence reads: CASSQGSVDTQYF. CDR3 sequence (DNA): TGTGCCAGCAGCCAAGGGTCTGTGGATACGCAGTATTTT.

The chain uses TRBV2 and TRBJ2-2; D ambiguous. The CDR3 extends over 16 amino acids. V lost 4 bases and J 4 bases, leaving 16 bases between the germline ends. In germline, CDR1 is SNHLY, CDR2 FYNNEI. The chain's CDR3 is CASSGGSKALTGELFF. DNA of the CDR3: TGTGCCAGCAGTGGGGGATCCAAGGCCCTCACCGGGGAGCTGTTTTTT.

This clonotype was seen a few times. The CDR3: CASSLVRGTFFTGELFF. In DNA, the CDR3 is TGTGCCAGCAGCTTAGTTCGGGGGACCTTTTTCACCGGGGAGCTGTTTTTT. The rearrangement links TRBV7-6 to TRBJ2-2, with a possible D match to TRBD2 (6 bases). With 1 base removed from V and 4 bases from J, the gap between germline ends came to 16 bases. Germline values: CDR1 SGHVS, CDR2 FNYEAQ. The CDR3 covers 17 residues.

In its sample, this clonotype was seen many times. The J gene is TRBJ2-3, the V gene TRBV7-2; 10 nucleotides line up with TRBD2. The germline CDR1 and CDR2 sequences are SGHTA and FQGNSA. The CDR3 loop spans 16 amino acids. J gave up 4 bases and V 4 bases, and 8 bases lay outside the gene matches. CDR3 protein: CASSCGLAGESDTQYF. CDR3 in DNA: TGTGCCAGCAGCTGCGGGCTAGCGGGAGAGTCAGATACGCAGTATTTT.

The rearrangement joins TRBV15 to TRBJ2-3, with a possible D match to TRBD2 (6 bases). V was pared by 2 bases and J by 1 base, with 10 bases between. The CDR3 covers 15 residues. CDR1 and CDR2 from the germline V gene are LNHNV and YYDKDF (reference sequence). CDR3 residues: CATSRQLAGTDTQYF. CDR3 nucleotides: TGTGCCACCAGCAGACAACTAGCAGGCACAGATACGCAGTATTTT.

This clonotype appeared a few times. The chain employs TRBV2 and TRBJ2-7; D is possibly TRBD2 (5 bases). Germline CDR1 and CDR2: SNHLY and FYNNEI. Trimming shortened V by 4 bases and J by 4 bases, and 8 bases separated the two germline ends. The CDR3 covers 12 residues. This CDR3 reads CASSGRGYEQYF. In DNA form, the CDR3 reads TGTGCCAGCAGTGGCCGGGGTTACGAGCAGTACTTC.

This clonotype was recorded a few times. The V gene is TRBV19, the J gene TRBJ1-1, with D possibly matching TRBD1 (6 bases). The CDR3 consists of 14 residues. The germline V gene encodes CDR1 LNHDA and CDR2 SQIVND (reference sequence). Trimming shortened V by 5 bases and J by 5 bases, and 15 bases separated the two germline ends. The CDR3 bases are TGTGCCAGTAGTTCGCAAACAGGGAGGACTGAAGCTTTCTTT. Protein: CASSSQTGRTEAFF. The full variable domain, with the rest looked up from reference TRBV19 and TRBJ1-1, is DGGITQSPKYLFRKEGQNVTLSCEQNLNHDAMYWYRQDPGQGLRLIYYSQIVNDFQKGDIAEGYSVSREKKESFPLTVTSAQKNPTAFYLCASSSQTGRTEAFFGQGTRLTVV.

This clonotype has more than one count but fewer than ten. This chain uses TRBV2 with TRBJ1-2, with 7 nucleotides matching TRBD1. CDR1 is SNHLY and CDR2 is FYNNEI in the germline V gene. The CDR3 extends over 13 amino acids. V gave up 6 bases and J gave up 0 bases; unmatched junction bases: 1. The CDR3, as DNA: TGTGCCAGCAGCGGGACAGCTAACTATGGCTACACCTTC. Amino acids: CASSGTANYGYTF.

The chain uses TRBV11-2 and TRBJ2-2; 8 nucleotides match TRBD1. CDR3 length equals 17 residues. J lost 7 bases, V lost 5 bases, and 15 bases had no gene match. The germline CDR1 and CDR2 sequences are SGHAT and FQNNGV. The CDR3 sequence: CASSRDIVAGGFGELFF. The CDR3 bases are TGTGCCAGCAGCCGTGATATCGTGGCAGGGGGCTTCGGGGAGCTGTTTTTT.

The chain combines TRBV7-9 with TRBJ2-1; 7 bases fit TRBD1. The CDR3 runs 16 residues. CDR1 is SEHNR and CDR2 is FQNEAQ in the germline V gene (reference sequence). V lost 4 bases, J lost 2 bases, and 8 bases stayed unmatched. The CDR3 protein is CASSSTRGIPYNEQFF. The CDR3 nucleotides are TGTGCCAGCAGCTCGACCAGGGGGATCCCCTACAATGAGCAGTTCTTC.

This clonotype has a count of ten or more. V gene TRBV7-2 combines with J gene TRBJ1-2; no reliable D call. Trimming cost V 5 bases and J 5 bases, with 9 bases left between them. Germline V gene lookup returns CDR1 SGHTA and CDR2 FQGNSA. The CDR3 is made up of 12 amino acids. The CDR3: CASSLGGYGYTF. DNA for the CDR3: TGTGCCAGCAGCCTAGGCGGGTATGGCTACACCTTC. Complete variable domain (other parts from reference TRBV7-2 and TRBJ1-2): GAGVSQSPSNKVTEKGKDVELRCDPISGHTALYWYRQSLGQGLEFLIYFQGNSAPDKSGLPSDRFSAERTGGSVSTLTIQRTQQEDSAVYLCASSLGGYGYTFGSGTRLTVV.

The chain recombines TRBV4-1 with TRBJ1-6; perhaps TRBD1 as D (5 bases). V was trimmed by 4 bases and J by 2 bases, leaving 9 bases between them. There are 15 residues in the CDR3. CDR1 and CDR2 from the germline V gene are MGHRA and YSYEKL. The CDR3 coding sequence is TGCGCCAGCAGCCCGGACACTACCTATAATTCACCCCTCCACTTT. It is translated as CASSPDTTYNSPLHF.

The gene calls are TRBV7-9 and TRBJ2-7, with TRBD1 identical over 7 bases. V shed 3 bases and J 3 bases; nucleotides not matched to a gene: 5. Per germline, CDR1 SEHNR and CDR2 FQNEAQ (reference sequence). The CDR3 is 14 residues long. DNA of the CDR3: TGTGCCAGCAGCTTCACACAGGGGCACTACGAGCAGTACTTC. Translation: CASSFTQGHYEQYF.

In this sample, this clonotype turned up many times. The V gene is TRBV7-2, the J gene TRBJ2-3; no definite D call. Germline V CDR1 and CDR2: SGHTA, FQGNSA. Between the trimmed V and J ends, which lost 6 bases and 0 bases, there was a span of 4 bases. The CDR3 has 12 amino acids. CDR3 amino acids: CASRSSTDTQYF. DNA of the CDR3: TGTGCCAGCAGATCTAGCACAGATACGCAGTATTTT.

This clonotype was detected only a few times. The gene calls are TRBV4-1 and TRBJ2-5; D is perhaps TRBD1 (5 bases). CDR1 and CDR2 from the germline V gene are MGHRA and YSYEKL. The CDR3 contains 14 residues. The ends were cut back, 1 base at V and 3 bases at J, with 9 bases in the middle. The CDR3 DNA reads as TGCGCCAGCAGCCAAGTCCTCAGGGAAGAGACCCAGTACTTC. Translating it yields CASSQVLREETQYF.

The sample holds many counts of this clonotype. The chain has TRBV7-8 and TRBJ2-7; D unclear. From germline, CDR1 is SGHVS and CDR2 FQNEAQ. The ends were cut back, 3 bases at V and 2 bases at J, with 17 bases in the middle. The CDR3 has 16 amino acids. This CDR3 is CASSFELRMGTYEQYF. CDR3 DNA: TGTGCCAGCAGCTTCGAGTTAAGGATGGGTACCTACGAGCAGTACTTC.

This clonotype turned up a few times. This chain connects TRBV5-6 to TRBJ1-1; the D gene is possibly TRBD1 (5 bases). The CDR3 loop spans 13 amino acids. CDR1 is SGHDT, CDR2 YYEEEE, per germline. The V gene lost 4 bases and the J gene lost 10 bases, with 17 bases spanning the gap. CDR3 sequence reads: CASSQREGWGAFF. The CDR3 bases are TGTGCCAGCAGCCAGAGGGAGGGGTGGGGAGCTTTCTTT.

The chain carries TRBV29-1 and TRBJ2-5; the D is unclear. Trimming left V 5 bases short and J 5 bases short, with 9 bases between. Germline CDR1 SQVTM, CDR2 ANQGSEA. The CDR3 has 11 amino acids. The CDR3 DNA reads TGCAGCGTTAATGTTCGGGAGACCCAGTACTTC. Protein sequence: CSVNVRETQYF.

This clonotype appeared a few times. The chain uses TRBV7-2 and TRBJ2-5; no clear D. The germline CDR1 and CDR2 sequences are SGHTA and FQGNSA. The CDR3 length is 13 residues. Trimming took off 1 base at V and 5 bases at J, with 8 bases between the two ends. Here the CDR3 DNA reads TGTGCCAGCAGCTTAGGGTCAGCTGAGACCCAGTACTTC. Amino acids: CASSLGSAETQYF.